This TCR beta chain was obtained from a study of radiation and T cells in renal cell carcinoma. There are 16 residues in the CDR3. The V gene end was trimmed by 5 bases and the J gene end by 1 base; junction bases not matched to a gene: 8. In germline, CDR1 is KGHSH, CDR2 LQKENI. Specified treatment: treatment-naive control, cytoreductive nephrectomy. Generated by immunoSEQ multiplex PCR, the TCRdb table keeps only in-frame clones and is missing some. The table includes some 25,000 clones, roughly 64% detected once. Here the sequenced sample was tumor tissue, taken from a patient whose treatment was nephrectomy without radiotherapy. The rearrangement links TRBV18 to TRBJ1-5, with 7 bases matching TRBD1. This TCR was recovered from a man in his forties with renal cell carcinoma. CDR3 protein: CASSNAGGKSNQPQHF. CDR3 nucleotide sequence: TGTGCCAGCTCAAACGCAGGGGGGAAGAGCAATCAGCCCCAGCATTTT.